A selection of T cell receptor beta chains follows, all from one sample in a study of PD-1 blockade in classical Hodgkin lymphoma. TCRdb keeps only in-frame clones here, not all; method: immunoSEQ multiplex PCR. The repertoire includes tens of thousands of clones, about three quarters of them detected once, and about 17% sits in the top ten. The source was peripheral blood mononuclear cells (PBMCs), collected before the second cycle of nivolumab. The source is a human donor with classical Hodgkin lymphoma. The CDR3 runs from the conserved cysteine through the conserved F or W. The D gene is left open where the match is weak. The size of a clone is reported for some rows only, either as once, few or many, or as a class for expanded clones.

NA,16,TRBV9,NA,TRBJ1-3,CASSATVTYSGNTIYF,TGTGCCAGCAGCGCGACAGTCACATACTCTGGAAACACCATATATTTT
NA,18,TRBV4-1,TRBD1,TRBJ2-7,CASSQGLRDRVGTGEQYF,TGCGCCAGCAGCCAAGGCCTCCGGGACAGGGTAGGGACAGGGGAGCAGTACTTC
NA,16,TRBV14,TRBD1,TRBJ2-6,CASSQRTGTGANVLTF,TGTGCCAGCAGCCAGCGGACAGGGACTGGGGCCAACGTCCTGACTTTC
NA,11,TRBV6-5,NA,TRBJ2-5,CASSPGETQYF,TGTGCCAGCAGTCCCGGAGAGACCCAGTACTTC
NA,10,TRBV23-1,NA,TRBJ1-1,CASRGTEAFF,TGCGCCAGCAGGGGGACTGAAGCTTTCTTT
NA,12,TRBV28,NA,TRBJ2-7,CASNSVSGEQYF,TGTGCCAGCAACTCCGTATCAGGAGAGCAGTACTTC
NA,11,TRBV20-1,NA,TRBJ2-4,CSATGVNIQYF,TGCAGTGCTACAGGGGTTAACATTCAGTACTTC
NA,16,TRBV19,NA,TRBJ2-7,CASSIGDPRNSYEQYF,TGTGCCAGTAGTATAGGTGACCCGCGGAACTCCTACGAGCAGTACTTC
NA,16,TRBV28,TRBD2,TRBJ2-5,CASSTRLAGGLKTQYF,TGTGCCAGCAGTACTAGACTAGCGGGAGGTCTCAAGACCCAGTACTTC
NA,15,TRBV6-5,NA,TRBJ1-5,CASSYNGYSNQPQHF,TGTGCCAGCAGTTACAACGGCTATAGCAATCAGCCCCAGCATTTT
NA,12,TRBV5-6,NA,TRBJ2-7,CASSLVAYEQYF,TGTGCCAGCAGCTTGGTCGCGTACGAGCAGTACTTC
few,13,TRBV5-1,NA,TRBJ2-7,CASSRDKVSEQYF,TGCGCCAGCAGCCGGGACAAAGTGAGCGAGCAGTACTTC
NA,14,TRBV5-1,NA,TRBJ1-1,CASSPSGGNTEAFF,TGCGCCAGCAGTCCCTCGGGGGGAAACACTGAAGCTTTCTTT
NA,14,TRBV7-9,NA,TRBJ1-1,CASSLYGGHTEAFF,TGTGCCAGCAGCTTATACGGGGGGCACACTGAAGCTTTCTTT
NA,14,TRBV6-1,NA,TRBJ2-6,CASSDTNGANVLTF,TGTGCCAGCAGTGACACGAATGGGGCCAACGTCCTGACTTTC
NA,13,TRBV27,NA,TRBJ2-1,CASSLSSYNEQFF,TGTGCCAGCAGTTTGAGCTCATACAATGAGCAGTTCTTC
NA,16,TRBV6-5,TRBD2,TRBJ2-2,CASSWELAGETGELFF,TGTGCCAGCAGTTGGGAACTAGCGGGAGAAACCGGGGAGCTGTTTTTT
NA,12,TRBV19,NA,TRBJ1-5,CASRFLGQPQHF,TGTGCCAGTAGATTCCTTGGCCAGCCCCAGCATTTT
once,18,TRBV5-6,NA,TRBJ1-5,CASPSGLGRRLGNQPQHF,TGTGCCAGCCCTAGTGGCCTGGGGAGGAGGTTGGGCAATCAGCCCCAGCATTTT
NA,15,TRBV7-9,TRBD2,TRBJ2-1,CASSRTSGWGNEQFF,TGTGCCAGCAGCCGTACTAGCGGGTGGGGCAATGAGCAGTTCTTC
few,16,TRBV19,NA,TRBJ2-3,CASSIRGGIGTDTQYF,TGTGCCAGTAGTATTCGCGGAGGGATTGGCACAGATACGCAGTATTTT
NA,12,TRBV19,NA,TRBJ1-1,CASRQLNTEAFF,TGTGCCAGTAGACAGCTGAACACTGAAGCTTTCTTT
once,15,TRBV11-2,TRBD2,TRBJ2-7,CASSLGLAGAYEQYF,TGTGCCAGCAGCTTAGGGCTAGCGGGCGCCTACGAGCAGTACTTC
NA,14,TRBV28,TRBD1,TRBJ2-3,CASSLGQGAGTQYF,TGTGCCAGCAGTTTAGGACAGGGGGCGGGTACGCAGTATTTT
few,15,TRBV5-4,TRBD1,TRBJ2-3,CASSQNDRVTDTQYF,TGTGCCAGCAGCCAAAACGACAGGGTGACAGATACGCAGTATTTT
NA,16,TRBV30,TRBD2,TRBJ2-1,CAWTSGTSGTYNEQFF,TGTGCCTGGACTTCCGGGACTAGCGGAACCTACAATGAGCAGTTCTTC
NA,14,TRBV7-2,TRBD1,TRBJ1-3,CASSLLQGAYTIYF,TGTGCCAGCAGCTTGTTACAGGGGGCTTACACCATATATTTT
NA,16,TRBV5-1,TRBD2,TRBJ2-1,CASSSLAGGGYNEQFF,TGCGCCAGCAGCTCTTTAGCGGGAGGTGGATACAATGAGCAGTTCTTC
medium-sized,13,TRBV7-8,NA,TRBJ1-3,CASSLYSGNTIYF,TGTGCCAGCAGCCTTTACTCTGGAAACACCATATATTTT
NA,13,TRBV18,NA,TRBJ2-3,CASSRSNTDTQYF,TGTGCCAGCTCACGGTCTAACACAGATACGCAGTATTTT
NA,13,TRBV13,NA,TRBJ2-7,CASSLRLTYEQYF,TGTGCCAGCAGCTTACGACTTACCTACGAGCAGTACTTC
NA,14,TRBV6-5,NA,TRBJ2-1,CASSRTRTHNEQFF,TGTGCCAGCAGCCGGACGAGGACACACAATGAGCAGTTCTTC
few,14,TRBV5-1,TRBD1,TRBJ1-1,CASSAGTVNTEAFF,TGCGCCAGCAGCGCCGGGACAGTTAACACTGAAGCTTTCTTT
NA,14,TRBV30,NA,TRBJ2-1,CAWSPPSNYNEQFF,TGTGCCTGGAGTCCCCCCTCTAACTACAATGAGCAGTTCTTC
NA,16,TRBV6-1,NA,TRBJ1-2,CASSEVLADWAYGYTF,TGTGCCAGCAGTGAAGTCCTAGCCGATTGGGCCTATGGCTACACCTTC
NA,14,TRBV19,NA,TRBJ1-2,CASNQLPTGSGYTF,TGTGCCAGCAACCAACTTCCAACAGGGAGTGGCTACACCTTC
NA,15,TRBV28,NA,TRBJ1-3,CASSATDGTGNTIYF,TGTGCCAGCAGCGCGACCGACGGCACTGGAAACACCATATATTTT
NA,14,TRBV6-1,TRBD1,TRBJ2-3,CASSQQGIADTQYF,TGTGCCAGCAGTCAACAGGGGATTGCAGATACGCAGTATTTT
NA,12,TRBV6-5,NA,TRBJ2-5,CASRDPRETQYF,TGTGCCAGCAGAGACCCCAGGGAGACCCAGTACTTC
NA,16,TRBV19,NA,TRBJ1-5,CASSNLLVVGNQPQHF,TGTGCCAGTAGTAACTTGTTGGTCGTCGGTAATCAGCCCCAGCATTTT
NA,15,TRBV30,TRBD1,TRBJ1-1,CAWSWGGTGGTEAFF,TGTGCCTGGAGTTGGGGTGGGACAGGCGGCACTGAAGCTTTCTTT
few,14,TRBV18,NA,TRBJ1-4,CASSPTGRKEKLFF,TGTGCCAGCTCACCAACCGGGCGCAAGGAAAAACTGTTTTTT
NA,14,TRBV19,TRBD1,TRBJ1-1,CASKDRDRNTEAFF,TGTGCCAGTAAGGACAGGGACCGGAACACTGAAGCTTTCTTT
NA,15,TRBV7-3,NA,TRBJ2-5,CASSPTTRDQETQYF,TGTGCCAGCAGCCCTACCACCCGGGACCAAGAGACCCAGTACTTC
NA,15,TRBV9,TRBD1,TRBJ2-3,CASSPVTGSTDTQYF,TGTGCCAGCAGCCCTGTGACAGGGAGCACAGATACGCAGTATTTT
NA,15,TRBV18,NA,TRBJ2-4,CASSPVRAAKNIQYF,TGTGCCAGCTCACCTGTGAGGGCTGCCAAAAACATTCAGTACTTC
few,18,TRBV4-1,TRBD2,TRBJ2-7,CASSQPPDLAGFSYEQYF,TGCGCCAGCAGCCAACCCCCGGATCTAGCGGGATTTTCCTACGAGCAGTACTTC
NA,16,TRBV19,NA,TRBJ2-1,CASSIAGRGDYNEQFF,TGTGCCAGTAGTATAGCTGGGCGGGGCGACTACAATGAGCAGTTCTTC
few,14,TRBV7-8,NA,TRBJ2-2,CASSQSGNTGELFF,TGTGCCAGCAGCCAAAGTGGGAACACCGGGGAGCTGTTTTTT
few,12,TRBV11-2,NA,TRBJ1-2,CASSSTVGGYTF,TGTGCCAGCAGCTCCACAGTCGGTGGCTACACCTTC
NA,17,TRBV7-2,TRBD2,TRBJ2-1,CASSLGSGRGSYNEQFF,TGTGCCAGCAGCTTAGGTAGCGGGAGAGGATCCTACAATGAGCAGTTCTTC
few,15,TRBV7-2,NA,TRBJ2-7,CASSSDARAVGEQYF,TGTGCCAGCAGCTCCGATGCTCGCGCAGTCGGCGAGCAGTACTTC
NA,14,TRBV27,NA,TRBJ1-3,CASRRGPSGNTIYF,TGTGCCAGCCGGAGGGGACCCTCTGGAAACACCATATATTTT